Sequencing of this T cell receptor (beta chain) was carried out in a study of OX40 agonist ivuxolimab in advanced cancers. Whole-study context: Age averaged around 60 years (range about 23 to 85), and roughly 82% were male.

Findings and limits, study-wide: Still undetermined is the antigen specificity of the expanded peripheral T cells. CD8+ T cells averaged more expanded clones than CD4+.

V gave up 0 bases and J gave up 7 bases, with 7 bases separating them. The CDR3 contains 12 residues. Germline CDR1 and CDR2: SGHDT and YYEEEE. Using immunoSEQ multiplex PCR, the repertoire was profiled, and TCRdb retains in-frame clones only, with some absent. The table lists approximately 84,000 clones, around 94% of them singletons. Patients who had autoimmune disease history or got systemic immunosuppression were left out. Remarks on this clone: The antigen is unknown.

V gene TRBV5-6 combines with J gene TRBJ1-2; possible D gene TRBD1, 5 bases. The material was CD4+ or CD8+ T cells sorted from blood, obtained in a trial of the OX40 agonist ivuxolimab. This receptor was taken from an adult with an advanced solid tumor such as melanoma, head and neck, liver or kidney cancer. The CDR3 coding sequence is TGTGCCAGCAGCTTGGGGGACGCTGGCTACACCTTC. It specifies CASSLGDAGYTF.